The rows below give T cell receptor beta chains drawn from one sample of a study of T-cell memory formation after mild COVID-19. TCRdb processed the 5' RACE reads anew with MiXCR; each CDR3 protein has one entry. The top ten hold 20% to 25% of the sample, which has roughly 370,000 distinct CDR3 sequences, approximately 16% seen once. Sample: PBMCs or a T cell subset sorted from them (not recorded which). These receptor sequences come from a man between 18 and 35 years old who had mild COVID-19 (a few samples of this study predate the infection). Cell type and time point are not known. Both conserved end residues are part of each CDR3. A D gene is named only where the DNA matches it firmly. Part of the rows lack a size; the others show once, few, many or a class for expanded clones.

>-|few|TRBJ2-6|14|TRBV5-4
TGTGCCAGCTGGACGGATTCTGGGGCCAACGTCCTGACTTTC
CASWTDSGANVLTF
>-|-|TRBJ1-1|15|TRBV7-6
TGTGCCAGCAGCTCACCCGGAGGGGGGTACACTGAAGCTTTCTTT
CASSSPGGGYTEAFF
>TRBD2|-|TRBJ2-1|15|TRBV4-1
TGCGCCAGCAGAGGAGGGCTAGCGGAATACAATGAGCAGTTCTTC
CASRGGLAEYNEQFF
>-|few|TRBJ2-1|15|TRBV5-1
TGCGCCAGCAGCTTGGCCCCTCGGTCTCGCAATGAGCAGTTCTTC
CASSLAPRSRNEQFF
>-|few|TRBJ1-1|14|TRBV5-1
TGCGCCAGCAGCGAGCCTCAGGTGAACACTGAAGCTTTCTTT
CASSEPQVNTEAFF
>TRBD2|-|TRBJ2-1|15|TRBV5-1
TGCGCCAGCAGCTTGCGGGAGGGGACCTACAATGAGCAGTTCTTC
CASSLREGTYNEQFF
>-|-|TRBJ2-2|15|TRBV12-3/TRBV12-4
TGTGCCAGCAGTCCCAGAGGAGAGCTCACCGGGGAGCTGTTTTTT
CASSPRGELTGELFF
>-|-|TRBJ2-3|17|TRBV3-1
TGTGCCAGCAGCCAAGATCGTGCGGCGGGTTTCACAGATACGCAGTATTTT
CASSQDRAAGFTDTQYF
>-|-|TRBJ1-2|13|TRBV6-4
TGTGCCAGCAGTGACTCGGGGAGTAGGCGCTACACCTTC
CASSDSGSRRYTF
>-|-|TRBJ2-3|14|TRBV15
TGTGCCACCAGCAGACCCGTCCCCACAGATACGCAGTATTTT
CATSRPVPTDTQYF
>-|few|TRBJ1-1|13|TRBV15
TGTGCCACCAGCCGGGCCCTGAACACTGAAGCTTTCTTT
CATSRALNTEAFF
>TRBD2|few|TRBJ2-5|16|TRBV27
TGTGCCAGCAGCTCTGTCGGGACTAGCGGGGGGGAGACCCAGTACTTC
CASSSVGTSGGETQYF
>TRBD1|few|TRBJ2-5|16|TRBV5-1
TGCGCCAGCAGGACTATACCCGGGACAGCAAAAGAGACCCAGTACTTC
CASRTIPGTAKETQYF
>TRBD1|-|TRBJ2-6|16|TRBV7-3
TGTGCCAGCAGCATGACAGGGGGCGCCGGGGCCAACGTCCTGACTTTC
CASSMTGGAGANVLTF
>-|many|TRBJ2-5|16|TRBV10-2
TGCGCCAGCAGTGAGGCGGCCGGGACACGGCAAGAGACCCAGTACTTC
CASSEAAGTRQETQYF
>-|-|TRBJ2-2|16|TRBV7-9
TGTGCCAGCAGGCTAGCCCATACCGCGAACACCGGGGAGCTGTTTTTT
CASRLAHTANTGELFF
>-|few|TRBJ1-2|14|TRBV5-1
TGCGCCAGCAGCTTGGATGGGGGCGACTATGGCTACACCTTC
CASSLDGGDYGYTF
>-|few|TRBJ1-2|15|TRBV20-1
TGCAGTGCTAGAGACCGCCAGACTACTAACTATGGCTACACCTTC
CSARDRQTTNYGYTF
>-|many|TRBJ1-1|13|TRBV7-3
TGTGCCAGCAGCACACAGGGAAATACTGAAGCTTTCTTT
CASSTQGNTEAFF
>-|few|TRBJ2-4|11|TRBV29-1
TGCAGCGTGCGAAGCAAAAACATTCAGTACTTC
CSVRSKNIQYF
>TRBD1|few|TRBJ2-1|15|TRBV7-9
TGTGCCAGCAGCGAGGGACAGGGGGCGATGGATGAGCAGTTCTTC
CASSEGQGAMDEQFF
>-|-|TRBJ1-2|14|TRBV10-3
TGTGCCATCAGGCAACAGGGCCTAAACTATGGCTACACCTTC
CAIRQQGLNYGYTF
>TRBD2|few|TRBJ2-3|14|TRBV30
TGTGCCTGGTGTCTAGCGGGGAGCACAGATACGCAGTATTTT
CAWCLAGSTDTQYF
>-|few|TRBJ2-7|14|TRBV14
TGTGCCAGCAGCCAACCGGGCCTATCCTACGAGCAGTACTTC
CASSQPGLSYEQYF
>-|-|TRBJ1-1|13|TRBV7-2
TGTGCCAGCAGCCAATCCACGAACACTGAAGCTTTCTTT
CASSQSTNTEAFF
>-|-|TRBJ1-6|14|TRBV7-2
TGTGCCAGCAGCCTGACTCAGCGGGATTCACCCCTCCACTTT
CASSLTQRDSPLHF
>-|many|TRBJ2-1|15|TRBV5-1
TGCGCCAGCAGCTTGGCCGAACTCTCCTACAATGAGCAGTTCTTC
CASSLAELSYNEQFF
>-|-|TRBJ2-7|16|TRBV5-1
TGCGCCAGCAGCTTCCCCGATAACAGGGTTTTTGACGAGCAGTACTTC
CASSFPDNRVFDEQYF
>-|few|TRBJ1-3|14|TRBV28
TGTGCCAGCACAAGGGAGAGCTCTGGAAACACCATATATTTT
CASTRESSGNTIYF
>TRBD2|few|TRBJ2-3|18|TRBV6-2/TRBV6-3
TGTGCCAGCAGTTACCCTCTAATATCGGGGGGGCCGACAGATACGCAGTATTTT
CASSYPLISGGPTDTQYF
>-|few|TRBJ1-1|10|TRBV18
TGTGCCAGCCACGGGGAAGAAGCTTTCTTT
CASHGEEAFF
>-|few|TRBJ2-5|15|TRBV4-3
TGCGCCAGCAGCCAAGATTCGACAGTAGGAGAGACCCAGTACTTC
CASSQDSTVGETQYF
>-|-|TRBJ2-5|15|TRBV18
TGTGCCAGCTCACCACCGAACATCAAAGGGGAGACCCAGTACTTC
CASSPPNIKGETQYF
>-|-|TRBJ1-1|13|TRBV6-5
TGTGCCAGCAGTTGGGACGAGGGGACTGAAGCTTTCTTT
CASSWDEGTEAFF
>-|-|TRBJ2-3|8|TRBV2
TGTGCCAGCAGAGAAACGTATTTT
CASRETYF
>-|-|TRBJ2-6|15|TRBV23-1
TGCGCCAGCAGTCAGCACCACTCTGGGGCCAACGTCCTGACTTTC
CASSQHHSGANVLTF
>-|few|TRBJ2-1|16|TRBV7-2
TGTGCCAGCAGGGCCTGGGCACTAGCCGACTACAATGAGCAGTTCTTC
CASRAWALADYNEQFF
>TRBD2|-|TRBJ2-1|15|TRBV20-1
TGCAGTGCTAGAACGGGGGGGCCCTCCTACAATGAGCAGTTCTTC
CSARTGGPSYNEQFF
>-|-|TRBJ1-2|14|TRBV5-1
TGCGCCAGCAGTCGAGGGTCCACTAACTATGGCTACACCTTC
CASSRGSTNYGYTF
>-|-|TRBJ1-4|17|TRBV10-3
TGTGCCATCAGTGAAAGCTTTGGGGGGCCTCTCAATGAAAAACTGTTTTTT
CAISESFGGPLNEKLFF
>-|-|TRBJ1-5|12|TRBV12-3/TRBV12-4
TGTGCCAGCAGTTGGGGTCAACAGCCCCAGCATTTT
CASSWGQQPQHF
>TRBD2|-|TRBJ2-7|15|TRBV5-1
TGCGCCAGCAGCTTGGGTAGCGGGGGATTGTACGAGCAGTACTTC
CASSLGSGGLYEQYF
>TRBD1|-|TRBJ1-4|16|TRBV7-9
TGTGCCAGCAGCTCAGACCGAGGGGGCGTGAGTGAAAAACTGTTTTTT
CASSSDRGGVSEKLFF
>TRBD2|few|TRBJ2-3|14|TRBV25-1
TGTGCCAGCAGTAAGCGGGGGGGCCCAGATACGCAGTATTTT
CASSKRGGPDTQYF
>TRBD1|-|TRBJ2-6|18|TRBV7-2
TGTGCCAGCAGCGACCGGGACAGGAGTCACTCTGGGGCCAACGTCCTGACTTTC
CASSDRDRSHSGANVLTF
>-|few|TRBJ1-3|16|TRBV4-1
TGCGCCAGCAGCTCGCAAACAGGGAACCGAGGAAACACCATATATTTT
CASSSQTGNRGNTIYF
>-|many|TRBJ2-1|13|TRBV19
TGTGCCACCCAACTTGTCGGGGTCAATGAGCAGTTCTTC
CATQLVGVNEQFF
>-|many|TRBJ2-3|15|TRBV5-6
TGTGCCAGCAGCTTACCAGGTCTCGCAGCAGATACGCAGTATTTT
CASSLPGLAADTQYF